One T cell receptor beta chain is described in this entry. Its antigen is unknown. Per-base quality was not reported, and no clone a single base away is much larger than it. TCRbeta CDR3 regions were amplified from genomic DNA using the immunoSEQ Assay, a bias-controlled multiplex PCR. The study's own analysis went as follows. Within the assay, amplification of reference gene primers was used to estimate how many nucleated cells each sample contained. Sequence reads were collapsed and filtered to measure the absolute abundance of every unique TCRbeta CDR3 rearrangement. For each sample, productive Simpson clonality was calculated by taking the square root of Simpson's diversity index across productive rearrangements. Sourced from immuneACCESS, this table was stored by TCRdb with only in-frame sequences that have V and J called. A share of the clones is absent; for the studies checked, an unresolved V gene accounts for under half, and the remainder has no known explanation. V, J and clone size are taken as reported in that table, and D and trimming were inferred from the DNA itself. This sample gives about 200,000 clones in total; about 85% of them show up just once. The leading ten clones occupy approximately 23% of the sample.

In the prospective study, participants were roughly 18 to 95 years old, resided in under 30 geographic areas of the United States, and were enrolled through a virtual design. In the prospective study, participants were assigned to cohorts based on the clinical history participants reported in a screening survey and a study questionnaire. In the prospective study, mobile phlebotomists collected whole blood, serum and a nasopharyngeal or oropharyngeal swab from each participant. Participants in the prospective study had the option to provide additional blood draws and questionnaires over an approximately 2-month period. Before DNA extraction, blood samples from the prospective study were shipped at room temperature or frozen. The CDR3 sequence holds 14 residues, the cysteine and phenylalanine included. CDR3 DNA is the only sequence kept; it has 42 bases, read in frame from the first base. As encoded in the germline V gene, CDR1 is SGHRS while CDR2 is YFSETQ. V has 2 bases trimmed and J has 7 bases trimmed; junction bases matching no gene number 5.

This sample stems from a study of blood T cell repertoires in COVID-19 (dated by TCRdb to 2020 to 2021). With regard to the full study: Recovered participants in ImmuneRACE Cohort 3 were defined as having two consecutive negative NP/OP PCR tests, clearance from a healthcare professional, or resolution of symptoms. Where available, HLA class I and class II types were taken from metadata supplied by the sample provider and were not determined by assay-based typing. The dataset comprised deeply sampled blood TCRbeta repertoires from subjects exposed to, actively infected with, or recovered from COVID-19. Samples came from the ongoing ImmuneRACE study (first 160 participants) plus 1,254 subjects from 6 global collaborators. The material from the prospective study consisted of cDNA or gDNA derived from T cells, B-cell-depleted T cells, or PBMCs. The repertoires were released in a freely available public database intended as a resource for research on the immune response to SARS-CoV-2. Sample metadata almost always included a de-identified subject ID, COVID-19 status, age in years and sex. Samples covering the acute and convalescent phases of COVID-19 were provided by collaborators in the United States, Italy and Spain. The paper's findings and limits, for the study overall: Clinical and demographic metadata were provided uncurated, with the amount varying by source and participant.

This sequence uses TRBV5-1 and TRBJ1-5, with 8 middle bases fitting TRBD1. This TCR was sampled from a woman aged 40 to 50 in a cohort exposed to, infected with or recovered from COVID-19 (not recorded which). Sequenced input: PBMCs or T cells enriched from blood (not recorded which). The base sequence is TGCGCCAGCAGCTTTACAGGGGGAGGCCAGCCCCAGCATTTT. This sequence encodes CASSFTGGGQPQHF.